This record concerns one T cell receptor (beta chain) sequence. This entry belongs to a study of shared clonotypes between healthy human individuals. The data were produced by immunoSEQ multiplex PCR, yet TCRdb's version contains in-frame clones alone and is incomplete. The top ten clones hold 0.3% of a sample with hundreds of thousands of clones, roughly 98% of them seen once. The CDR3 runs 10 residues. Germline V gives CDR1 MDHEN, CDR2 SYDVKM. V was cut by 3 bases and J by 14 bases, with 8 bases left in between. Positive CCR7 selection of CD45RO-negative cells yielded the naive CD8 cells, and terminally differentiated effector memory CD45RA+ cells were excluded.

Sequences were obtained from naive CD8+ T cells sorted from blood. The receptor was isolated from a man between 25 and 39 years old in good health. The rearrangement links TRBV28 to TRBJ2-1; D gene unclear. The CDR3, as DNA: TGTGCCAGCAGTTTTAACTCCAAGTTCTTC. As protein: CASSFNSKFF.